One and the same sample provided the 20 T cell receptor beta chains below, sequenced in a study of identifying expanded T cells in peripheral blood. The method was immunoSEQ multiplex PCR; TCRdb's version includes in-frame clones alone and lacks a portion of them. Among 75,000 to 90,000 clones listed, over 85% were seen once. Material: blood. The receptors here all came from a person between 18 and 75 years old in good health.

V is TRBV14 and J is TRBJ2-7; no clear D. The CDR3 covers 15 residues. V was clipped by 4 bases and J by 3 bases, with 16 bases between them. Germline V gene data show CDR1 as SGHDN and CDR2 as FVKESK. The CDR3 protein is CASSRPRTPRYEQYF. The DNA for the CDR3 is TGTGCCAGCAGCCGACCCAGGACGCCCCGCTACGAGCAGTACTTC.

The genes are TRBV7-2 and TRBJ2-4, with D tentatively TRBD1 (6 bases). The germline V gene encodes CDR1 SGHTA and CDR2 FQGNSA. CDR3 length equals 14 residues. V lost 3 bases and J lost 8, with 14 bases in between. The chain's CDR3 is CASSFSGAPDIQYF. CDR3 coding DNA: TGTGCCAGCAGCTTCTCAGGGGCGCCGGACATTCAGTACTTC.

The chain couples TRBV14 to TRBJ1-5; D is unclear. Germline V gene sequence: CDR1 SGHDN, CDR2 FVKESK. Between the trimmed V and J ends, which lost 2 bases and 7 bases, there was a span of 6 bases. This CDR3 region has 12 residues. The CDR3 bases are TGTGCCAGCAGCCAACGAGGACAGCCCCAGCATTTT. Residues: CASSQRGQPQHF.

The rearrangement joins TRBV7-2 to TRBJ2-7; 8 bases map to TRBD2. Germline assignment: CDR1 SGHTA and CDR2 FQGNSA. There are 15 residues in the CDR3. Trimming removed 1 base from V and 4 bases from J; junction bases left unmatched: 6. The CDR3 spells CASSLEGLVIYEQYF. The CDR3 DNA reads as TGTGCCAGCAGCTTAGAGGGACTAGTGATTTACGAGCAGTACTTC.

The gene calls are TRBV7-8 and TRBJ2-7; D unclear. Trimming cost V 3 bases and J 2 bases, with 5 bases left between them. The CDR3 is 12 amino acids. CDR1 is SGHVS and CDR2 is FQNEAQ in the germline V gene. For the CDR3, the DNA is TGTGCCAGCAGCTTCGGCACCTACGAGCAGTACTTC. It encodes CASSFGTYEQYF.

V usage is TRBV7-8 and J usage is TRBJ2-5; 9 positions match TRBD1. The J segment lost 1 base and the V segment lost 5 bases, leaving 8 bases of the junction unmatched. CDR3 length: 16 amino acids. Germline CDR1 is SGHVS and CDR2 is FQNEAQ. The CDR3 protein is CASSPNPTGGQETQYF. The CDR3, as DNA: TGTGCCAGCAGCCCCAATCCGACAGGGGGCCAAGAGACCCAGTACTTC.

As DNA, the CDR3 is TGTGCCAGCAGCCCAACCCCAACCAGGCCCCAGCATTTT. Its translation: CASSPTPTRPQHF. The chain is built from TRBV5-4 and TRBJ1-5; D uncertain. The CDR3 is made up of 13 amino acids. Per germline, CDR1 SGHNT and CDR2 YYREEE (reference sequence). With 4 bases removed from V and 9 bases from J, the gap between germline ends came to 14 bases.

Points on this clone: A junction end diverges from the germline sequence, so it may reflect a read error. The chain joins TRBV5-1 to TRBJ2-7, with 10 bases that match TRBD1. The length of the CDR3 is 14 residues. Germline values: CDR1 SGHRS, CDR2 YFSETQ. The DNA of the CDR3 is TGTGCCAGCAGCCGACAGGGGGCGACCTACGAGCAGTACTTC. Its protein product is CASSRQGATYEQYF.

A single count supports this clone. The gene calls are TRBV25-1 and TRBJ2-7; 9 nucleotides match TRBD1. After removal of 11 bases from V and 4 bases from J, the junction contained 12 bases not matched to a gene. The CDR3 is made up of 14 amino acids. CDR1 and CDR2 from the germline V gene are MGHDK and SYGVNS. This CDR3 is CASRETGQGYEQYF. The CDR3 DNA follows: TGTGCCTCGAGGGAAACCGGACAGGGGTACGAGCAGTACTTC.

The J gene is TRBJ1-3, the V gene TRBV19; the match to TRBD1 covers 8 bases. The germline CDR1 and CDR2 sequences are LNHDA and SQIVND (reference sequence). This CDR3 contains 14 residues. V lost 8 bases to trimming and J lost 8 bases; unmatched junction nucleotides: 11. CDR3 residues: CASSTLQGADTIYF. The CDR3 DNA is TGTGCCAGTTCCACTTTGCAGGGGGCAGACACCATATATTTT.

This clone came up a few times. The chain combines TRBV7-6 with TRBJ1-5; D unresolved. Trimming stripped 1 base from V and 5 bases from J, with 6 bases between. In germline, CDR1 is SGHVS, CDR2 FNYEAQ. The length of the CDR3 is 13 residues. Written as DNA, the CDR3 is TGTGCCAGCAGCTTAGGGGCCGATCAGCCCCAGCATTTT. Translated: CASSLGADQPQHF.

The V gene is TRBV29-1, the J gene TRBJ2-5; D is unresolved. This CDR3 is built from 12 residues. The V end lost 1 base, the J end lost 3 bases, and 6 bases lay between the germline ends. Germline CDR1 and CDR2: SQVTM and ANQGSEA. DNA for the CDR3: TGCAGCGTTGAAGGGGAAGAAGAGACCCAGTACTTC. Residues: CSVEGEEETQYF.

The CDR3 protein is CASSQDRGQGARREKLFF. CDR3 DNA: TGTGCCAGCAGCCAAGATAGGGGACAGGGGGCCCGGCGGGAAAAACTGTTTTTT. The chain is built from TRBV14 and TRBJ1-4; 12 positions match TRBD1. V lost 0 bases, J lost 8 bases, and 10 bases stayed unmatched. This CDR3 region has 18 residues. The germline V gene has CDR1 SGHDN and CDR2 FVKESK.

CDR3 region: CASSPGTGFAGELFF. The CDR3 DNA sequence: TGTGCCAGCAGTCCCGGGACAGGGTTCGCCGGGGAGCTGTTTTTT. The chain recombines TRBV2 with TRBJ2-2; 9 bases are shared with TRBD1. Germline V gene data show CDR1 as SNHLY and CDR2 as FYNNEI. The CDR3 has 15 residues. The J segment lost 6 bases and the V segment lost 5 bases, leaving 7 bases of the junction unmatched.

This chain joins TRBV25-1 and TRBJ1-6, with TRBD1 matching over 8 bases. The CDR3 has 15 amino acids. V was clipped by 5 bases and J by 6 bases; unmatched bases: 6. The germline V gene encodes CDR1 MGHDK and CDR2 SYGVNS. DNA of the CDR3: TGTGCCAGCAGTCGCCGGACAGGGACTAATTCACCCCTCCACTTT. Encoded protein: CASSRRTGTNSPLHF.

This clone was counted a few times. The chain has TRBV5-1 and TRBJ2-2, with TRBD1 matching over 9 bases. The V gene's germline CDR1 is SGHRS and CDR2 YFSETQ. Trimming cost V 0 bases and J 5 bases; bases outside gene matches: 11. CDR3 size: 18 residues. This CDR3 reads CASSLARRTGVNTGELFF. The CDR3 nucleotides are TGCGCCAGCAGCTTGGCCCGGCGGACAGGGGTTAATACCGGGGAGCTGTTTTTT.

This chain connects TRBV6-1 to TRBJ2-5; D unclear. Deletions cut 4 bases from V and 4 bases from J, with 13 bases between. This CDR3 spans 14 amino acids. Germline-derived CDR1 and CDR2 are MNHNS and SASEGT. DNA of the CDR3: TGTGCCAGCAGTGTAAGACACATTGGAGAGACCCAGTACTTC. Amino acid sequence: CASSVRHIGETQYF.

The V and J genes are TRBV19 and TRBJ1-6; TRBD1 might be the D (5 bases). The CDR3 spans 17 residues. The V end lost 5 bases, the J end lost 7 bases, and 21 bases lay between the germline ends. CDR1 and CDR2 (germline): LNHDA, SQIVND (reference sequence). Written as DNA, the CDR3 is TGTGCCAGTAGTTCCGCGGGGGGGGTATACTTAAATTCACCCCTCCACTTT. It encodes CASSSAGGVYLNSPLHF. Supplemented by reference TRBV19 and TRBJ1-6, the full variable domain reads DGGITQSPKYLFRKEGQNVTLSCEQNLNHDAMYWYRQDPGQGLRLIYYSQIVNDFQKGDIAEGYSVSREKKESFPLTVTSAQKNPTAFYLCASSSAGGVYLNSPLHFGNGTRLTVT.

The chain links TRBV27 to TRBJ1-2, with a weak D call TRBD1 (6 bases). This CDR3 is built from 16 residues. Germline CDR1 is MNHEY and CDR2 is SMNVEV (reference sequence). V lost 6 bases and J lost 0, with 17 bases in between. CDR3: CASRRDTRPSNYGYTF. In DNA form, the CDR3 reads TGTGCCAGCAGGAGGGACACCCGACCGTCTAACTATGGCTACACCTTC.

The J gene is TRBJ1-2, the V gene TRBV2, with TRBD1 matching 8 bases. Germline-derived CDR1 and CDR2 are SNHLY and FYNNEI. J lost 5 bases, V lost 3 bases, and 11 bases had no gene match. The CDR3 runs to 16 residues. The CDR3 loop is CASSDETGAGVYGYTF. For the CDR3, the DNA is TGTGCCAGCAGTGACGAGACAGGGGCAGGGGTTTATGGCTACACCTTC.